The 3 T cell receptor beta chains reported below all come from one sample, sequenced in a study of vaccination and CD4 T cells after COVID-19. The treatment is: roughly 11-day PBMC culture with coronavirus spike peptide pools or control peptides (ViraFEST assay). An unexposed donor provided the CD4+ T cells, which were collected before the COVID-19 pandemic (2011-2018). Sequencing of cultured CD4+ T cell DNA used the Oncomine TCR Beta short-read assay. Scientists extracted genomic DNA from CD4+ T cells grown in culture. TCRdb re-analysed the PCR reads in MiXCR, keeping a single row per CDR3 protein. Among some 7,000 distinct CDR3 sequences listed, around 34% were seen once. No antigens are known for them. Sequenced input: CD4+ T cells from blood, cultured in vitro. The receptors here all came from a human donor in good health.

This clonotype is a singleton in its sample. This CDR3 reads CATLEDGANTEAFF. The CDR3 nucleotides read TGTGCCACCCTCGAAGACGGGGCGAACACTGAAGCTTTCTTT. The V call is TRBV28, the J call TRBJ1-1; D is perhaps TRBD1 (5 bases). The germline gives CDR1 MDHEN, CDR2 SYDVKM. V was pared by 10 bases and J by 1 base, with 16 bases between. The CDR3 sequence is 14 residues long.

There are a few counts of this clonotype. V and J are TRBV27 and TRBJ2-7; 10 bases map to TRBD2. CDR3 length: 13 residues. Looked up from germline, CDR1 is MNHEY and CDR2 is SMNVEV (reference sequence). Unmatched junction bases numbered 5, after V lost 6 bases and J lost 6 bases. CDR3 bases: TGTGCCAGCAGACCTCTAGCGGGAGTCGAGCAGTACTTC. Protein product: CASRPLAGVEQYF.

In DNA form, the CDR3 reads TGTGCCAGCAGTTACTCCGGGACAGCATACGAGCAGTACTTC. Its translation is CASSYSGTAYEQYF. V and J are TRBV6-5 and TRBJ2-7, with 7 nucleotides matching TRBD1. This CDR3 spans 14 amino acids. With 0 bases clipped from V and 4 bases from J, the junction kept 3 bases outside the gene matches. Germline CDR1 MNHEY, CDR2 SVGAGI.